Included here is one TCR beta chain sequence, with context. Its antigen is not identified. This sample is drawn from a study of neoadjuvant anti-PD-1 for oral cavity cancer. Background on the study: Patients without progression got a fourth dose around day 43. Study results and caveats: Higher pretreatment blood Treg/Th17 ratios correlated with higher pretreatment blood and lower post-treatment tumor TCRbeta clonality.

The time point: after neoadjuvant nivolumab, at surgical resection. Patients were newly diagnosed with stage II-IVA oral cavity squamous cell carcinoma without prior systemic or radiation treatment. Clones were read by immunoSEQ multiplex PCR, and TCRdb kept only the in-frame ones, dropping some. The sample yields under 7,500 clones, approximately 60% seen once. CDR1 SGHNT and CDR2 YYREEE come from the germline V gene (reference sequence). The CDR3 sequence is 16 residues long. V lost 0 bases to trimming and J lost 4 bases; unmatched junction nucleotides: 6. This sequence was found in a person between 35 and 79 years old with oral cavity squamous cell carcinoma. The V call is TRBV5-4, the J call TRBJ2-3; 9 bases fit TRBD2. Sample: tumor tissue, taken after nivolumab (anti-PD-1) treatment. The CDR3 sequence is CASSLGDSGGPDTQYF. CDR3 coding DNA: TGTGCCAGCAGCTTGGGGGATAGCGGGGGCCCAGATACGCAGTATTTT.